The 16 T cell receptor beta chains below were found in one sample sequenced in a study of identical twins. TCRdb called the 5' RACE reads again in MiXCR, with one record for every CDR3 protein. The sample includes around 1.7 million distinct CDR3 sequences, less than 40% of them seen just once. The sequenced sample consisted of cord blood. These receptors were collected from a newborn girl in good health.

This clonotype was observed a handful of times. The chain carries TRBV7-9 and TRBJ2-1; D not certain. This CDR3 contains 14 residues. The germline CDR1 and CDR2 sequences are SEHNR and FQNEAQ (reference sequence). Trimming cost V 1 base and J 6 bases, with 10 bases left between them. CDR3 nucleotide sequence: TGTGCCAGCAGCTTAGTAGCCGCTCCCAATGAGCAGTTCTTC. Its translation: CASSLVAAPNEQFF. Full variable domain (rest looked up from reference TRBV7-9 and TRBJ2-1): DTGVSQNPRHKITKRGQNVTFRCDPISEHNRLYWYRQTLGQGPEFLTYFQNEAQLEKSRLLSDRFSAERPKGSFSTLEIQRTEQGDSAMYLCASSLVAAPNEQFFGPGTRLTVL.

This clonotype was observed a handful of times. The chain has TRBV11-2 and TRBJ2-1; TRBD1 matches 8 bases. The J call may be faulty, since TRBJ2-7 better matches the DNA end. Germline V gives CDR1 SGHAT, CDR2 FQNNGV. The length of the CDR3 is 15 residues. This chain's CDR3 is CASSLRTGNYNEQYF. The CDR3 bases are TGTGCCAGCAGCCTCCGGACAGGGAACTACAATGAGCAGTACTTC.

The sample holds a few counts of this clonotype. The chain recombines TRBV24-1 with TRBJ2-3; D is unclear. The CDR3 has 14 residues. Germline V gene sequence: CDR1 KGHDR, CDR2 SFDVKD. Between the trimmed V and J ends, which lost 0 bases and 1 base, there was a span of 4 bases. The CDR3 region has the DNA TGTGCCACCAGTGATTTGGACCGCACAGATACGCAGTATTTT. Its protein product is CATSDLDRTDTQYF.

V usage is TRBV7-9 and J usage is TRBJ2-7; 9 bases map to TRBD1. The DNA matches TRBJ2-5 better at its end, which makes the J call doubtful. The CDR3 extends over 16 amino acids. The germline V gene has CDR1 SEHNR and CDR2 FQNEAQ (reference sequence). CDR3 loop: CASSTHRGLDQETQYF. DNA for the CDR3: TGTGCCAGCAGCACCCACAGGGGGCTTGACCAAGAGACCCAGTACTTC.

The CDR3 DNA reads TGCAGTGCTAGAGAAGGGGGGCTAGGTGAAGCTTTCTTT. Amino acid sequence: CSAREGGLGEAFF. The V call is TRBV20-1, the J call TRBJ1-1, with TRBD1 as a possible D gene (6 bases). Germline V gene sequence: CDR1 DFQATT, CDR2 SNEGSKA (reference sequence). The CDR3 loop spans 13 amino acids. V was clipped by 0 bases and J by 7 bases, with 12 bases between them.

This clonotype was observed a few times. The V and J genes are TRBV15 and TRBJ1-4, with D maybe TRBD1 (5 bases). The CDR3 has 16 residues. The V end lost 0 bases, the J end lost 8 bases, and 16 bases lay between the germline ends. The germline V gene encodes CDR1 LNHNV and CDR2 YYDKDF (reference sequence). DNA of the CDR3: TGTGCCACCAGCAGAGATCTGTGGGGCAGGAAAGAAAAACTGTTTTTT. Amino acid sequence: CATSRDLWGRKEKLFF.

This chain connects TRBV10-3 to TRBJ2-3; D gene uncertain. Trimming removed 3 bases at V and 5 bases at J, with 6 bases between. CDR3 length: 12 residues. Germline V gene sequence: CDR1 ENHRY, CDR2 SYGVKD. CDR3 DNA sequence: TGTGCCATCAGTGATTTGGAAGATACGCAGTATTTT. Protein: CAISDLEDTQYF.

V usage is TRBV27 and J usage is TRBJ1-1, with D perhaps TRBD1 (5 bases). Germline CDR1 is MNHEY and CDR2 is SMNVEV (reference sequence). This CDR3 is built from 14 residues. V dropped 6 bases and J dropped 3 bases, with 14 bases sitting between them. CDR3 residues: CASRWGGGYTEAFF. For the CDR3, the DNA is TGTGCCAGCAGATGGGGGGGAGGGTACACTGAAGCTTTCTTT.

The gene calls are TRBV20-1 and TRBJ1-5, with 7 positions matching TRBD1. CDR1 DFQATT and CDR2 SNEGSKA come from the germline V gene (reference sequence). The CDR3 runs to 15 residues. Unmatched junction bases numbered 5, after V lost 3 bases and J lost 0 bases. The CDR3 DNA reads as TGCAGTGCTAGCGGGACAGCCTTTAGCAATCAGCCCCAGCATTTT. As protein: CSASGTAFSNQPQHF.

This clonotype was observed a handful of times. This chain joins TRBV5-6 and TRBJ1-2, with D unresolved. V gave up 0 bases and J gave up 7 bases, with 16 bases separating them. The germline CDR1 and CDR2 sequences are SGHDT and YYEEEE. This CDR3 region has 15 residues. CDR3 nucleotides: TGTGCCAGCAGCTTGGTTCTCTCCGGGGAAGGTGGCTACACCTTC. Its translation: CASSLVLSGEGGYTF.

This clonotype was observed a few times. V is TRBV2 and J is TRBJ2-7; a possible D gene is TRBD1 (5 bases). The CDR3 covers 14 residues. V was pared by 6 bases and J by 2 bases, with 14 bases between. Germline assignment: CDR1 SNHLY and CDR2 FYNNEI. The CDR3 reads CASSVQPGTYEQYF. For the CDR3, the DNA is TGTGCCAGCAGCGTACAACCAGGGACCTACGAGCAGTACTTC.

The rearrangement joins TRBV20-1 to TRBJ2-2; D uncertain. Trimming took off 3 bases at V and 1 base at J, with 9 bases between the two ends. Per germline, CDR1 DFQATT and CDR2 SNEGSKA (reference sequence). The CDR3 loop spans 14 amino acids. DNA of the CDR3: TGCAGTGCTAGCCTATTCCAGAACACCGGGGAGCTGTTTTTT. Amino acid sequence: CSASLFQNTGELFF.

The rearrangement joins TRBV20-1 to TRBJ2-4; D remains unclear. The V end was cut by 0 bases, the J end by 0 bases, with 12 bases between. Germline V gives CDR1 DFQATT, CDR2 SNEGSKA (reference sequence). The CDR3 runs 16 residues. Written as DNA, the CDR3 is TGCAGTGCTAGAGATCCCCCAGATCTAGCCAAAAACATTCAGTACTTC. Translation: CSARDPPDLAKNIQYF.

In its sample, this clonotype was seen many times. The chain is built from TRBV6-6 and TRBJ1-2, with D unclear. The CDR3 totals 10 residues. Germline CDR1 reads MNHNY; CDR2 reads SVGAGI (reference sequence). The germline V and J ends were trimmed by 2 bases and 7 bases, with 2 bases remaining between them. The CDR3 DNA follows: TGTGCCAGCAGTTACGGTGGCTACACCTTC. It translates to CASSYGGYTF.

V is TRBV24-1 and J is TRBJ2-4, with a possible D match to TRBD2 (5 bases). Germline lookup yields CDR1 KGHDR and CDR2 SFDVKD. V was shortened by 6 bases and J by 0 bases, with 14 bases between the two germline ends. The CDR3 consists of 16 residues. The CDR3 protein is CATSYQRELAKNIQYF. DNA of the CDR3: TGTGCCACCAGTTACCAGAGGGAGCTAGCCAAAAACATTCAGTACTTC.

The genes are TRBV20-1 and TRBJ2-7, with a possible D match to TRBD1 (6 bases). The CDR3 length is 12 residues. V was trimmed by 5 bases and J by 3 bases, leaving 11 bases between them. The V gene's germline CDR1 is DFQATT and CDR2 SNEGSKA (reference sequence). The DNA of the CDR3 is TGCAGTGCTGGACCACAGGGCTACGAGCAGTACTTC. It codes for CSAGPQGYEQYF.